These 30 T cell receptor beta chains came from one sample sequenced in a study of blood T cell repertoires in COVID-19. The method was immunoSEQ multiplex PCR; TCRdb's version includes in-frame clones alone and lacks a portion of them. The sample consists of 90,000 to 130,000 clones, approximately 88% of them appearing once. The source material was peripheral blood. These receptors all come from a woman aged 70-85 years with acute or convalescent COVID-19.

The V and J genes are TRBV9 and TRBJ2-7; 9 bases fit TRBD1. V lost 4 bases, J lost 3 bases, and 5 bases stayed unmatched. In germline, CDR1 is SGDLS, CDR2 YYNGEE. This CDR3 region has 14 residues. CDR3 loop: CASSPRQGGYEQYF. The DNA for the CDR3 is TGTGCCAGCAGCCCGCGACAGGGGGGCTACGAGCAGTACTTC.

J is TRBJ2-1 and V is TRBV30, with 9 positions matching TRBD2. V was clipped by 0 bases and J by 10 bases; unmatched bases: 7. Germline lookup yields CDR1 GTSNPN and CDR2 SVGIG (reference sequence). The CDR3 covers 14 residues. The CDR3 sequence is CAWSVGLAGIEQFF. The CDR3 nucleotides are TGTGCCTGGAGTGTAGGGCTAGCGGGGATAGAGCAGTTCTTC.

V and J are TRBV5-5 and TRBJ2-1; TRBD2 agrees at 8 bases. The CDR3 has 15 residues. The germline CDR1 and CDR2 sequences are SGHKS and YYEKEE (reference sequence). V trimming: 5 bases; J trimming: 9 bases; junction bases outside the gene matches: 13. The CDR3 sequence is CASSSFGGADGEQFF. Written as DNA, the CDR3 is TGTGCCAGCAGTTCATTCGGGGGGGCGGATGGTGAGCAGTTCTTC.

The gene calls are TRBV25-1 and TRBJ1-3; 9 nucleotides align to TRBD1. Germline CDR1 is MGHDK and CDR2 is SYGVNS. V was pared by 3 bases and J by 1 base, with 4 bases of the junction left unmatched. The CDR3 runs 16 residues. CDR3 sequence: CASSEGQGFSGNTIYF. CDR3 sequence (DNA): TGTGCCAGCAGTGAGGGACAGGGATTTTCTGGAAACACCATATATTTT.

The genes are TRBV5-5 and TRBJ2-1, with D perhaps matching TRBD2 (6 bases). There are 15 residues in the CDR3. The V gene's germline CDR1 is SGHKS and CDR2 YYEKEE (reference sequence). V gave up 6 bases and J gave up 3 bases, with 16 bases separating them. For the CDR3, the DNA is TGTGCCAGCACTACGGCGGGGCAGCGCTACAATGAGCAGTTCTTC. It yields the protein CASTTAGQRYNEQFF.

This rearrangement joins TRBV5-1 to TRBJ1-1; no firm D call. Deletions cut 4 bases from V and 3 bases from J, with 16 bases between. This CDR3 region has 15 residues. CDR1 and CDR2 from the germline V gene are SGHRS and YFSETQ. CDR3 bases: TGCGCCAGCAGCCTCTCCGGGAAGAAGGACACTGAAGCTTTCTTT. As protein: CASSLSGKKDTEAFF.

The chain is built from TRBV11-2 and TRBJ1-1, with a weak D call TRBD1 (5 bases). Germline V gene sequence: CDR1 SGHAT, CDR2 FQNNGV. The V and J ends lost 6 bases and 6 bases respectively, with 26 bases between them. The CDR3 covers 17 residues. CDR3 nucleotides: TGTGCCAGCAGTCTACGGGGGTTGGAGGGTCCGAAGGCTGAAGCTTTCTTT. Its protein product is CASSLRGLEGPKAEAFF.

The V and J genes are TRBV21-1 and TRBJ1-4. TRBV21-1 is described as a pseudogene. The CDR3 has 16 amino acids. CDR3 sequence: CASGQTGGATNEKLFF. Here the CDR3 DNA reads TGTGCCAGCGGACAAACGGGGGGTGCAACTAATGAAAAACTGTTTTTT.

The chain employs TRBV27 and TRBJ2-7, with a tentative D call TRBD1 (5 bases). The V end was cut by 2 bases, the J end by 0 bases, with 11 bases between. Germline V gives CDR1 MNHEY, CDR2 SMNVEV (reference sequence). The CDR3 extends over 15 amino acids. The CDR3 reads CASSLGRALSYEQYF. CDR3 nucleotides: TGTGCCAGCAGTTTAGGCAGGGCTCTCTCCTACGAGCAGTACTTC.

The chain carries TRBV7-9 and TRBJ2-1, with D possibly being TRBD1 (6 bases). This CDR3 comprises 15 residues. V was shortened by 4 bases and J by 0 bases, with 10 bases between the two germline ends. In germline, CDR1 is SEHNR, CDR2 FQNEAQ (reference sequence). CDR3 sequence (DNA): TGTGCCAGCAGCTCCAGACAGGACTCCTACAATGAGCAGTTCTTC. Encoded protein: CASSSRQDSYNEQFF.

This chain connects TRBV15 to TRBJ2-1, with D hard to call. This CDR3 has 13 residues. Per germline, CDR1 LNHNV and CDR2 YYDKDF (reference sequence). The V and J ends lost 5 bases and 8 bases respectively, with 13 bases between them. The CDR3 sequence is CATSAPPPDEQFF. DNA for the CDR3: TGTGCCACCAGCGCCCCCCCTCCGGATGAGCAGTTCTTC.

V usage is TRBV7-9 and J usage is TRBJ1-2, with a possible D match to TRBD1 (5 bases). CDR3 length: 13 residues. V was shortened by 4 bases and J by 5 bases, with 11 bases between the two germline ends. Per the germline V gene, CDR1 is SEHNR and CDR2 is FQNEAQ (reference sequence). The CDR3 DNA follows: TGTGCCAGCAGCTCGGGGGACTTTTATGGCTACACCTTC. Protein sequence: CASSSGDFYGYTF.

The gene calls are TRBV7-8 and TRBJ1-6; TRBD1 is a possible D gene (5 bases). There are 15 residues in the CDR3. CDR1 and CDR2 from the germline V gene are SGHVS and FQNEAQ. Trimming removed 3 bases at V and 8 bases at J, with 14 bases between. CDR3 amino acids: CASSLTGGSDSPLHF. In nucleotides, the CDR3 is TGTGCCAGCAGCTTGACCGGGGGGTCGGATTCACCCCTCCACTTT. Full variable domain (missing parts from reference TRBV7-8 and TRBJ1-6): GAGVSQSPRYKVAKRGQDVALRCDPISGHVSLFWYQQALGQGPEFLTYFQNEAQLDKSGLPSDRFFAERPEGSVSTLKIQRTQQEDSAVYLCASSLTGGSDSPLHFGNGTRLTVT.

The rearrangement links TRBV5-5 to TRBJ2-7, with TRBD1 matching 8 bases. Per germline, CDR1 SGHKS and CDR2 YYEKEE (reference sequence). J was trimmed by 0 bases and V by 2 bases; bases with no gene match: 1. This CDR3 comprises 14 residues. The CDR3 region is CASSFGQGSYEQYF. Here the CDR3 DNA reads TGTGCCAGCAGCTTCGGACAGGGCTCCTACGAGCAGTACTTC.

The chain combines TRBV12-3 or TRBV12-4 with TRBJ2-5, with D maybe TRBD1 (6 bases). This CDR3 has 13 amino acids. V gave up 2 bases and J gave up 4 bases, with 8 bases separating them. The CDR3 spells CASSLNRVETQYF. Written as DNA, the CDR3 is TGTGCCAGCAGTTTAAACAGGGTAGAGACCCAGTACTTC.

This clone has ten or more counts. This specimen includes other DNA sequences encoding the same CDR3. The chain combines TRBV19 with TRBJ1-1; no clear D. The CDR3 spans 14 residues. In germline, CDR1 is LNHDA, CDR2 SQIVND (reference sequence). V lost 3 bases and J lost 0, with 8 bases in between. As DNA, the CDR3 is TGTGCCAGTAGTATCCCCGGTATGAACACTGAAGCTTTCTTT. Protein: CASSIPGMNTEAFF. The full variable domain, in which reference TRBV19 and TRBJ1-1 provide the parts outside the CDR3, is DGGITQSPKYLFRKEGQNVTLSCEQNLNHDAMYWYRQDPGQGLRLIYYSQIVNDFQKGDIAEGYSVSREKKESFPLTVTSAQKNPTAFYLCASSIPGMNTEAFFGQGTRLTVV.

The V call is TRBV7-7, the J call TRBJ2-1, with 9 positions matching TRBD1. This CDR3 contains 16 residues. The trim removed 2 bases at V and 7 bases at J, leaving 9 bases unmatched. The germline V gene has CDR1 SSHAT and CDR2 FNYEAQ (reference sequence). CDR3 residues: CASSLTLQGALNEQFF. DNA of the CDR3: TGTGCCAGCAGCTTAACCCTACAGGGGGCGCTGAATGAGCAGTTCTTC.

This clone was seen just once. The CDR3 region is CASSSAGSTYNEQFF. CDR3 coding DNA: TGTGCCAGCAGTTCGGCGGGGTCCACCTACAATGAGCAGTTCTTC. The gene calls are TRBV6-5 and TRBJ2-1; D is perhaps TRBD2 (6 bases). V lost 4 bases, J lost 2 bases, and 12 bases lay in between. The CDR3 length is 15 residues. CDR1 is MNHEY, CDR2 SVGAGI, per germline.

The J gene is TRBJ1-2, the V gene TRBV6-5; the D is unclear. Trimming pared 7 bases from V and 7 bases from J, leaving 16 bases between. CDR1 MNHEY and CDR2 SVGAGI come from the germline V gene. The CDR3 has 13 residues. The chain's CDR3 is CASTPPPRSGYTF. In nucleotides, the CDR3 is TGTGCCAGCACTCCCCCCCCTAGATCTGGCTACACCTTC.

The chain recombines TRBV2 with TRBJ2-1, with a possible D match to TRBD1 (6 bases). The ends were cut back, 7 bases at V and 10 bases at J, with 11 bases in the middle. CDR3 length equals 11 residues. Germline CDR1 and CDR2: SNHLY and FYNNEI. CDR3 sequence (DNA): TGTGCCAGCAACAGGGTACTGGAGCAGTTCTTC. Encoded protein: CASNRVLEQFF. The full variable domain, in which reference TRBV2 and TRBJ2-1 provide the parts outside the CDR3, is EPEVTQTPSHQVTQMGQEVILRCVPISNHLYFYWYRQILGQKVEFLVSFYNNEISEKSEIFDDQFSVERPDGSNFTLKIRSTKLEDSAMYFCASNRVLEQFFGPGTRLTVL.

The rearrangement uses TRBV5-1 and TRBJ2-7, with 9 bases lining up with TRBD2. The CDR3 spans 13 residues. The trim removed 5 bases at V and 2 bases at J, leaving 2 bases unmatched. Germline V gene data show CDR1 as SGHRS and CDR2 as YFSETQ. The DNA of the CDR3 is TGCGCCAGCAGAGGGACTAGCCCCTACGAGCAGTACTTC. It codes for CASRGTSPYEQYF.

This chain links TRBV30 with TRBJ1-4, with TRBD1 matching over 10 bases. Germline lookup yields CDR1 GTSNPN and CDR2 SVGIG (reference sequence). The CDR3 extends over 14 amino acids. V was pared by 0 bases and J by 6 bases, with 1 base of the junction left unmatched. The CDR3 region is CAWSVGTGDEKLFF. As DNA, the CDR3 is TGTGCCTGGAGTGTAGGGACAGGGGATGAAAAACTGTTTTTT.

The rearrangement links TRBV7-3 to TRBJ2-5, with D possibly being TRBD2 (6 bases). CDR1 and CDR2 (germline): SGHTA, FQGTGA. The CDR3 is 14 amino acids. V was shortened by 5 bases and J by 1 base, with 11 bases between the two germline ends. Here the CDR3 reads CASSVMGGQETQYF. As DNA, the CDR3 is TGTGCCAGCAGCGTAATGGGGGGCCAAGAGACCCAGTACTTC.

This chain uses TRBV5-1 with TRBJ2-2; no reliable D call. With 0 bases removed from V and 5 bases from J, the gap between germline ends came to 5 bases. The CDR3 contains 13 residues. From germline, CDR1 is SGHRS and CDR2 YFSETQ. CDR3 bases: TGCGCCAGCAGCTTGGCCGAGACCGGGGAGCTGTTTTTT. Translating gives CASSLAETGELFF.

This clone appeared a few times. The chain is built from TRBV11-2 and TRBJ1-1; 8 nucleotides align to TRBD1. The germline V gene encodes CDR1 SGHAT and CDR2 FQNNGV. The CDR3 has 13 amino acids. J gave up 10 bases and V 3 bases, and 7 bases lay outside the gene matches. CDR3 sequence: CASSFSGGAGAFF. CDR3 in DNA: TGTGCCAGCAGCTTTTCAGGGGGCGCGGGAGCTTTCTTT.

This chain uses TRBV7-8 with TRBJ1-2; D possibly corresponds to TRBD1 (5 bases). Germline V CDR1 and CDR2: SGHVS, FQNEAQ. Trimming cost V 5 bases and J 5 bases, with 21 bases left between them. CDR3 length: 16 residues. CDR3 residues: CASSTRTRPSSYGYTF. The CDR3, as DNA: TGTGCCAGCAGCACCAGGACAAGGCCTTCCTCATATGGCTACACCTTC.

This chain links TRBV18 with TRBJ2-3, with a possible D match to TRBD1 (6 bases). The CDR3 extends over 14 amino acids. Trimming stripped 2 bases from V and 4 bases from J, with 10 bases between. Germline loops: CDR1 KGHSH, CDR2 LQKENI. Here the CDR3 DNA reads TGTGCCAGCTCACCATTGGACAGACCAGATACGCAGTATTTT. Protein sequence: CASSPLDRPDTQYF.

This clone was observed a single time. The chain links TRBV5-8 to TRBJ2-7, with TRBD1 identical over 7 bases. CDR3 size: 15 residues. Germline V CDR1 and CDR2: SGHTS, YDEGEE. V was clipped by 3 bases and J by 3 bases; unmatched bases: 9. The DNA of the CDR3 is TGTGCCAGCAGCTACCGGGACAGCTTCTACTACGAGCAGTACTTC. This encodes CASSYRDSFYYEQYF. The full variable domain, in which reference TRBV5-8 and TRBJ2-7 provide the parts outside the CDR3, is EAGVTQSPTHLIKTRGQQATLRCSPISGHTSVYWYQQALGLGLQFLLWYDEGEERNRGNFPPRFSGRQFPNYSSELNVNALELEDSALYLCASSYRDSFYYEQYFGPGTRLTVT.

This chain links TRBV9 with TRBJ2-1; 10 nucleotides agree with TRBD2. CDR1 is SGDLS and CDR2 is YYNGEE in the germline V gene. Trimming removed 3 bases from V and 7 bases from J; junction bases left unmatched: 4. The CDR3 covers 14 residues. The DNA of the CDR3 is TGTGCCAGCAGCGGGGGACTAGCGTTGAATGAGCAGTTCTTC. It encodes CASSGGLALNEQFF.

CDR3 amino acids: CASSLQAFSGNTIYF. CDR3 nucleotide sequence: TGTGCCAGCAGCTTACAGGCGTTCTCTGGAAACACCATATATTTT. The V and J genes are TRBV7-8 and TRBJ1-3; D is ambiguous. V was cut by 2 bases and J by 0 bases, with 8 bases left in between. Germline-derived CDR1 and CDR2 are SGHVS and FQNEAQ. This CDR3 has 15 residues.